This TCR beta chain stems from a study of T-cell memory formation after mild COVID-19. J gave up 1 base and V 3 bases, and 8 bases lay outside the gene matches. Germline-derived CDR1 and CDR2 are DFQATT and SNEGSKA (reference sequence). There are 17 residues in the CDR3. TCRdb re-derived calls from the 5' RACE reads in MiXCR, one entry per CDR3 protein. The repertoire holds around 340,000 distinct CDR3 sequences, with roughly an eighth as singletons. This sequence was found in a man aged 18 to 30 who had mild COVID-19 (a few samples of this study predate the infection). Cell type and time point are not known. Sequencing used PBMCs or a T cell subset sorted from them (not recorded which). The chain combines TRBV20-1 with TRBJ2-3, with 12 bases that match TRBD2. The CDR3 spells CSARASGRARGTDTQYF. The CDR3 DNA sequence: TGCAGTGCTAGGGCTAGCGGGAGGGCAAGAGGCACAGATACGCAGTATTTT.